What follows are 10 T cell receptor beta chains derived from one specimen sequenced in a study of CD8+CD57+ T cells in acquired aplastic anemia. TCR beta VDJ combinations and CDR3 sequences were profiled from genomic DNA. TCRdb processed the reads anew with MiXCR; each CDR3 protein has one entry. The table lists 260,000 or so distinct CDR3 sequences, about 80% of them singletons. Patients picked for sequencing had shown CD8+CD57+ cell expansion detected by flow cytometry. Sequencing used sorted CD4+, CD8+, or CD8+CD57+ T cells (not recorded which) from PBMCs. The receptors originated from a human donor with aplastic anemia.

With regard to this clonotype: No conserved phenylalanine or tryptophan is present at the end of the CDR3, so a read error is the likely explanation. The chain links TRBV9 to TRBJ2-3, with D perhaps matching TRBD1 or TRBD2 (5 bases each). CDR1 is SGDLS, CDR2 YYNGEE, per germline. This CDR3 contains 13 residues. With 3 bases removed from V and 9 bases from J, the gap between germline ends came to 14 bases. The CDR3 region is CASSDGADETQYV. In DNA form, the CDR3 reads TGTGCCAGCAGCGACGGGGCAGATGAGACGCAGTATGTT.

Note on this clonotype: This likely comes from a read error, as the CDR3 has no conserved phenylalanine or tryptophan at its end. The DNA is left out, because the CDR3 cannot be placed on it with certainty; the CDR3 is given as TCRdb lists it. The chain links TRBV2 to TRBJ2-7; the table's D gene call, TRBD2, was not cross checked with the DNA. The CDR3 sequence runs 14 residues, both termini included. The germline V gene has CDR1 SNHLY and CDR2 FYNNEI. CDR3 loop: CATSGRGLANEYFC.

This chain links TRBV2 with TRBJ1-5; possibly TRBD1 for D (6 bases). Trimming stripped 8 bases from V and 13 bases from J, with 21 bases between. Per the germline V gene, CDR1 is SNHLY and CDR2 is FYNNEI. The CDR3 loop spans 13 amino acids. The CDR3 coding sequence is TGTGCCAGCGGGGGCGCAGGAACAGATACGCAGCATTTT. Amino acid sequence: CASGGAGTDTQHF.

V and J are TRBV11-1 and TRBJ2-5; D ambiguous. V dropped 11 bases and J dropped 5 bases, with 15 bases sitting between them. This CDR3 is built from 12 residues. Germline values: CDR1 SGHAT, CDR2 FQDESV (reference sequence). The DNA of the CDR3 is TGTGCCGGCCAGTTGGCTATGGAGACCCAGTACTTC. It codes for CAGQLAMETQYF.

This sequence joins TRBV2 and TRBJ1-2; maybe TRBD1 (6 bases). Germline V gene sequence: CDR1 SNHLY, CDR2 FYNNEI. The CDR3 runs to 12 residues. V dropped 7 bases and J dropped 6 bases, with 12 bases sitting between them. The CDR3 loop is CASTQGIHGYTF. The CDR3 DNA follows: TGTGCCAGCACGCAGGGGATTCATGGCTACACCTTC.

This chain connects TRBV2 to TRBJ2-7; 7 nucleotides line up with TRBD2. The CDR3 contains 12 residues. The junction had 8 bases not matched to a gene; V was cut back by 9 bases and J by 6 bases. The V gene's germline CDR1 is SNHLY and CDR2 FYNNEI. The CDR3 nucleotides are TGTGCCAGTTCTAGCGGTTCGGTCGAGCAGTACTTC. Residues: CASSSGSVEQYF.

This chain connects TRBV20-1 to TRBJ1-2, with no clear D. V dropped 0 bases and J dropped 0 bases, with 5 bases sitting between them. This CDR3 has 13 residues. The germline CDR1 and CDR2 sequences are DFQATT and SNEGSKA (reference sequence). CDR3 nucleotide sequence: TGCAGTGCTAGAGAGCAAGCTAACTATGGCTACACCTTC. Its protein product is CSAREQANYGYTF.

V gene TRBV7-9 combines with J gene TRBJ1-2; 9 bases agree with TRBD1. The CDR3 has 16 residues. The germline V gene encodes CDR1 SEHNR and CDR2 FQNEAQ (reference sequence). V lost 4 bases and J lost 11; bases outside the gene matches: 17. CDR3 sequence reads: CASSWTGADTGDRYTF. As DNA, the CDR3 is TGTGCCAGCAGCTGGACAGGGGCGGACACCGGGGATCGGTACACCTTC.

Details on this clonotype: The CDR3 ends on some other residue instead of the conserved phenylalanine or tryptophan, so this is likely a read error. It is unclear where the CDR3 begins or ends on the DNA, so no DNA is shown, and the CDR3 is as TCRdb lists it. V is TRBV7-9 and J is TRBJ2-1; TRBD1, as called in the table, went unchecked against the DNA. Germline V gene lookup returns CDR1 SEHNR and CDR2 FQNEAQ (reference sequence). Termini included, the CDR3 measures 13 amino acids. The CDR3 is CASRGGGISAQVL.

A note on this clonotype: The CDR3 end shows no conserved phenylalanine or tryptophan, and so a read error is likely. This chain joins TRBV2 and TRBJ1-1; the D is unclear. Trimming removed 5 bases from V and 5 bases from J, with 6 bases in between. CDR1 is SNHLY and CDR2 is FYNNEI in the germline V gene. This CDR3 is 11 amino acids long. The CDR3 protein is CASSKVTEAFS. The CDR3 DNA follows: TGTGCCAGCAGTAAGGTGACTGAAGCTTTCAGT.